This passage covers 13 T cell receptor beta chains from one sample sequenced in a study of CD8 T cells in ankylosing spondylitis. What these receptors recognize is not known. MiXCR, applied by TCRdb to the 5' RACE reads, yields one record per CDR3 protein. The sample shows some 240,000 distinct CDR3 sequences, around 6.6% of them seen only once. Study results and caveats: Blood of patients with ankylosing spondylitis appeared to be characterized by a TCR beta motif of about eight highly homologous variants.

The sample was blood, either unsorted or a sorted T cell fraction (not recorded which). The receptor set was obtained from a male donor with ankylosing spondylitis.

The rearrangement uses TRBV11-2 and TRBJ2-7; 9 nucleotides agree with TRBD1. From germline, CDR1 is SGHAT and CDR2 FQNNGV. The CDR3 is made up of 16 amino acids. The V gene end was trimmed by 8 bases and the J gene end by 2 bases; junction bases not matched to a gene: 13. The CDR3 protein is CASGTMRDRATYEQYF. The CDR3 bases are TGTGCCAGCGGAACGATGCGGGACAGGGCCACCTACGAGCAGTACTTC.

This clonotype appeared a few times. The chain is built from TRBV7-9 and TRBJ1-1, with TRBD1 as a possible D gene (6 bases). The CDR3 is made up of 15 amino acids. The germline gives CDR1 SEHNR, CDR2 FQNEAQ (reference sequence). The V and J ends lost 5 bases and 0 bases respectively, with 13 bases between them. CDR3 residues: CASSLRAGVNTEAFF. As DNA, the CDR3 is TGTGCCAGCAGCCTAAGGGCAGGGGTGAACACTGAAGCTTTCTTT.

This clonotype was seen ten or more times. This chain connects TRBV28 to TRBJ1-1, with TRBD1 matching over 7 bases. V shed 7 bases and J 1 base; nucleotides not matched to a gene: 12. This CDR3 contains 16 residues. The germline gives CDR1 MDHEN, CDR2 SYDVKM. CDR3 nucleotides: TGTGCCAGCAATTCCCTTCGAGGGGGCGCGAACACTGAAGCTTTCTTT. Residues: CASNSLRGGANTEAFF.

This clonotype came up many times. The chain couples TRBV12-3 or TRBV12-4 to TRBJ2-7; 7 bases are a match to TRBD1. The CDR3 contains 14 residues. After removal of 6 bases from V and 4 bases from J, the junction contained 9 bases not matched to a gene. The CDR3 nucleotides read TGTGCCAGCAGACCAGGGGGAACCCTTTACGAGCAGTACTTC. The encoded protein is CASRPGGTLYEQYF.

The rearrangement uses TRBV5-6 and TRBJ2-1; no reliable D call. The CDR3 runs 12 residues. V lost 5 bases and J 6 bases, leaving 9 bases between the germline ends. Germline CDR1 SGHDT, CDR2 YYEEEE. CDR3 bases: TGTGCCAGCAGATCAGTGGGCAATGAGCAGTTCTTC. This codes for CASRSVGNEQFF.

This clonotype was seen many times. This chain joins TRBV12-3 or TRBV12-4 and TRBJ2-1; 7 bases are shared with TRBD2. The CDR3 runs to 17 residues. V lost 4 bases and J lost 1; bases outside the gene matches: 10. CDR3 nucleotides: TGTGCCAGCAGTTGGGCCCAGGGCGGGGGATCCTACAATGAGCAGTTCTTC. It specifies CASSWAQGGGSYNEQFF.

The chain has TRBV28 and TRBJ2-7; 9 nucleotides line up with TRBD2. J gave up 0 bases and V 6 bases, and 12 bases lay outside the gene matches. The CDR3 spans 17 residues. Looked up from germline, CDR1 is MDHEN and CDR2 is SYDVKM. CDR3 DNA: TGTGCCAGCAGGCTGCTTAGCGGGAGCGAAAGCTCCTACGAGCAGTACTTC. Residues: CASRLLSGSESSYEQYF.

This clonotype was counted many times. The chain is built from TRBV4-3 and TRBJ2-1; TRBD2 matches 7 bases. CDR1 is LGHNA and CDR2 is YSLEER in the germline V gene. Losses at the gene ends were 0 bases for V and 0 bases for J; bases not matched to a gene: 5. The CDR3 loop spans 17 amino acids. CDR3 in DNA: TGCGCCAGCAGCCAAGATTTGGGCGGGGGCTCCTACAATGAGCAGTTCTTC. Amino acids: CASSQDLGGGSYNEQFF.

This clonotype came up a few times. The J gene is TRBJ1-1, the V gene TRBV7-6; D perhaps matches TRBD1 (5 bases). This CDR3 contains 14 residues. The V gene's germline CDR1 is SGHVS and CDR2 FNYEAQ. V gave up 5 bases and J gave up 3 bases, with 13 bases separating them. CDR3 sequence reads: CASSPRGEHTEAFF. CDR3 in DNA: TGTGCCAGCAGCCCCCGGGGGGAACACACTGAAGCTTTCTTT. Complete variable domain (other parts from reference TRBV7-6 and TRBJ1-1): GAGVSQSPRYKVTKRGQDVALRCDPISGHVSLYWYRQALGQGPEFLTYFNYEAQQDKSGLPNDRFSAERPEGSISTLTIQRTEQRDSAMYRCASSPRGEHTEAFFGQGTRLTVV.

The chain combines TRBV7-2 with TRBJ2-2; the D gene is possibly TRBD2 (6 bases). This CDR3 is 16 amino acids long. V dropped 2 bases and J dropped 1 base, with 11 bases sitting between them. Germline V gives CDR1 SGHTA, CDR2 FQGNSA. CDR3 amino acids: CASSLKGSGNTGELFF. The CDR3 nucleotides read TGTGCCAGCAGCTTAAAGGGTAGCGGGAACACCGGGGAGCTGTTTTTT.

This clonotype came up many times. The rearrangement uses TRBV2 and TRBJ2-7; D gene ambiguous. V lost 3 bases, J lost 0 bases, and 9 bases lay in between. The CDR3 is 14 amino acids. The germline V gene has CDR1 SNHLY and CDR2 FYNNEI. DNA for the CDR3: TGTGCCAGCAGTGACCGTGGATACTCCTACGAGCAGTACTTC. Its protein is CASSDRGYSYEQYF.

This clonotype has ten or more counts. V and J are TRBV27 and TRBJ1-6, with D unclear. V was trimmed by 4 bases and J by 1 base, leaving 11 bases between them. CDR3 length: 16 residues. Germline CDR1 and CDR2: MNHEY and SMNVEV (reference sequence). The CDR3 region is CASSYSLRSYNSPLHF. In DNA form, the CDR3 reads TGTGCCAGCAGTTACAGCCTGAGGTCCTATAATTCACCCCTCCACTTT.

This clonotype has only a few counts. J is TRBJ2-7 and V is TRBV4-1, with a possible D match to TRBD1 (6 bases). CDR1 is MGHRA, CDR2 YSYEKL, per germline. V was pared by 5 bases and J by 6 bases, with 26 bases between. CDR3 length equals 17 residues. The CDR3: CASSTHPKTGPLVEQYF. DNA for the CDR3: TGCGCCAGCAGCACCCACCCAAAGACAGGACCCTTGGTCGAGCAGTACTTC.